This record looks at one T cell receptor (beta chain) sequence and its context. Its antigen is unknown. The treatment here: about 20 received Ad26.COV2.S at low or high dose, single or two shots; a few received placebo; per-sample allocation not given. Sample collection was performed on day 63 after the first vaccine or placebo injection. These data originate in a study of Ad26.COV2.S vaccination and SARS-CoV-2 variants. Study-wide points: Researchers reported similar non-spike TCR breadth in vaccine and placebo recipients. An underestimation of total T cell responses may have resulted from the TCR breadth and depth analyses. A substantial breadth of spike-specific CD8+ and CD4+ T cell responses after vaccination has been reported.

The protocol was immunoSEQ multiplex PCR, while the TCRdb copy is restricted to in-frame clones and leaves out a portion. Among almost 400,000 clones listed, approximately 89% were seen once. V was clipped by 5 bases and J by 3 bases, with 14 bases between them. The CDR3 is 14 residues long. Germline V gene sequence: CDR1 LNHDA, CDR2 SQIVND (reference sequence). The rearrangement joins TRBV19 to TRBJ2-7; D is possibly TRBD2 (5 bases). The sequencing here drew on peripheral blood, taken in a trial of Ad26.COV2.S vaccine versus placebo. The clonotype originates from a person between 18 and 59 years old who received the Ad26.COV2.S COVID-19 vaccine or a placebo. The CDR3 protein is CASSPSSLVYEQYF. The CDR3 nucleotides read TGTGCCAGTAGTCCTAGCAGTTTGGTCTACGAGCAGTACTTC.